This T cell receptor (beta chain) was profiled in a study of cytomegalovirus exposure and HLA in healthy donors. Details on this clone: Its antigen remains unknown.

Study results and caveats: The availability of immune exposure information extended only to CMV serostatus. TCR sequences were mostly rare, though some public TCRs occurred in many donors. DRB1 showed the most TCR associations and HLA-C the fewest in a later analysis, as rates varied by HLA locus.

It was with 60 Vbeta and 13 Jbeta primers that the PCR ran. Data came from immunoSEQ multiplex PCR; TCRdb stores just in-frame clones and leaves some out. The table has 140,000 to 150,000 clones, 65% to 85% seen once. Healthy bone marrow donors made up the donors. The CDR3 contains 12 residues. The V gene end was trimmed by 6 bases and the J gene end by 16 bases; junction bases not matched to a gene: 11. From germline, CDR1 is MNHEY and CDR2 SVGAGI. V is TRBV6-5 and J is TRBJ2-1; 8 bases agree with TRBD2. The clonotype originates from a male donor in good health and CMV-seronegative. Sequencing used PBMCs. CDR3 nucleotides: TGTGCCAGCAGAACAACTAGCGGACCTCATTTCTTC. Translated, it gives CASRTTSGPHFF.